This T cell receptor beta chain was identified in a study of regulatory T cells in long-lasting Graves disease listed by TCRdb under 2021. Regarding the complete study: Newly diagnosed Graves' disease patients had taken antithyroid drugs for less than 3 months. Persistent Graves' disease patients were compared with newly diagnosed Graves' disease patients by peripheral blood TCR sequencing and RNA sequencing. The study took place in China and was registered as a clinical trial. A total of roughly 33 samples were covered by TCR sequencing, comprising roughly 13 persistent and about 20 newly diagnosed Graves' disease patients.

The sample holds many counts of this clonotype. There is no known antigen for this receptor. Base qualities were left out, and no much larger clone turns up one base away. CDR1 SGHRS and CDR2 YFSETQ are derived from the germline V gene. The CDR3 runs 13 amino acids, cysteine and phenylalanine included. The only DNA kept is the CDR3, 39 bases in frame from the first base. Cut back by 4 bases and 0 bases, the V and J ends lie 7 bases apart. The time point label, read with the paper, signifies: newly diagnosed GD, antithyroid drugs for less than 3 months. For both TCR sequencing and RNA sequencing, RNA was extracted from PBMCs in TRIzol. The diagnosis of Graves' disease followed American Thyroid Association guidelines. The patients came from an endocrinology department in Xi'an, China. From each patient, approximately 9 milliliters of peripheral blood was collected into an EDTA anticoagulant tube. Ficoll Paque Plus density gradient separation was used to isolate PBMCs, and no further T cell sorting was done. An Agilent 2100 Bioanalyzer and agarose gel were used to assess RNA quality, and a NanoDrop 2000 was used to measure RNA concentration.

Preparation of the library involved multiplex PCR. The sequencer listed for this sample is Illumina HiSeq 4000. TCR beta libraries were built with iRepertoire HTBI primers and Arm-PCR amplification of CDR3 regions. Before sequencing, the PCR products underwent gel purification. The study's processing was this. Across samples, 55 to 80 TRBV and roughly 13 TRBJ segments were identified and used for gene usage analysis of CDR3 amino acid clonotypes. COPE and FqMerger were used to merge the filtered high-quality paired reads into contigs. BLAST was used to align contigs to IMGT TRBV, TRBD and TRBJ reference genes, with CDR3 defined following IMGT. Highly expanded clones were defined as clonotypes with a frequency above 0.1%. Shannon entropy served as the measure of repertoire diversity, while the Gini coefficient captured V-J evenness. A clonotype was considered public if more than one individual shared it. TCRdb reprocessed the public reads (quality trimming at Q25 with fastp, clone calling with MiXCR) and kept in-frame beta chains. Rows are combined by CDR3 protein, so each entry shows the most common genes and DNA. TCRdb's processing, not the authors' own work, is the source of the V and J calls. This sample has 400,000 to 500,000 distinct CDR3 sequences in its table, and over 14% of those were observed once. The ten largest account for over 7% of the sample.

Here is what the overall study found, with its caveats: Persistent patients shared more public clonotypes among themselves (around 2,800) than newly diagnosed patients did (about 970). Persistent disease showed preferential use of TRBV28, TRBJ1-2 and TRBJ2-5, whereas newly diagnosed disease favored TRBV20-1 and TRBJ2-1. As a limitation, the authors acknowledged that the small sample size may reduce accuracy. Lower TCR Shannon entropy and fewer highly expanded clones were observed in persistent Graves' disease patients than in newly diagnosed patients, which suggested clonal expansion. Only peripheral blood was studied, because thyroid tissue, the primary lesion, was inaccessible. Only the TCR beta chain was sequenced and analyzed.

The same data also went into a second study, on T cells in Graves' hyperthyroidism and ophthalmopathy. The second source states: Graves' hyperthyroidism was defined as stable when no progression to ophthalmopathy occurred over 18 months of follow-up. Hyperthyroidism patients were newly diagnosed, had a disease duration of under 2 months, and were aged 18 to 65 years. Patients with uncontrolled infections, other autoimmune diseases, pregnancy or lactation were excluded. Diagnoses relied on clinical symptoms, serum thyroxine and TRAb, thyroid ultrasound and orbital computed tomography. The first round of RT-PCR for the TCR CDR3 was performed with the HTBI primer set and the Qiagen OneStep RT-PCR kit. Most expanded thyroid clonotypes (frequency above 0.001) were also detected in blood, a finding suggesting that blood repertoires may reflect thyroid immune responses. A 13 V-J signature model separated ophthalmopathy from stable hyperthyroidism, with nearly 90% sensitivity and about 81% specificity in cross-validation and 80%/75% in testing. During validation, the model predicted progression to ophthalmopathy a median of approximately 6 months ahead of onset, with almost 71% sensitivity and around 73% specificity. TCR V-J signatures able to tell the groups apart were searched for in a discovery cohort of some 100 patients, of whom more than 40 had Graves' ophthalmopathy and around 58 had stable Graves' hyperthyroidism. An independent validation cohort of around 19 hyperthyroidism patients and approximately 17 patients who later progressed to ophthalmopathy tested prospective prediction of ophthalmopathy. The roughly 94 discovery patients were randomly divided into training and test sets at a 7:3 ratio. In roughly six Graves' hyperthyroidism patients, the study also compared T-cell repertoires from thyroid tissue with T-cell repertoires from blood. Once sampling was done, hyperthyroidism patients were given methimazole at a starting dose of 30 mg daily, whereas ophthalmopathy patients were given high-dose intravenous methylprednisolone. Libraries were constructed in a second round of multiplex PCR, after which size selection and purification were performed. Sequencing of the libraries was done on an Illumina HiSeq2000 using paired-end 100 bp reads. Raw data were processed with SOAPnuke, discarding reads with adapters, uncalled bases, mean Phred below 15, or no exact constant-primer or identifier match. COPE v1.2.5 was used to merge high-quality paired reads, and clonotypes were defined as unique nucleotide sequences. Clonotypes were aligned to IMGT TRBV, TRBD and TRBJ reference segments using MiTCR v1.1. Only V-J combinations with frequency above 0.0001, covering about 99% of repertoires, were analysed. The TCS score was defined as F50 (clonal expansion) divided by E x V (chaos), with BLOSUM62-based TCRdist calculated between CDR3 peptides within each V-J. Welch's t-statistics and random forest reduced several hundred V-J features to about 13, which were used in a naive Bayes classifier (R e1071). Sample size was not statistically predetermined, and investigators were not blinded to group allocation. TCR Vbeta CDR3 sequencing of 135 peripheral blood samples (over 40 ophthalmopathy, 75 hyperthyroidism and approximately 17 progressor patients) is reported in the paper.

Sequenced material: peripheral blood mononuclear cells (PBMCs), taken at new diagnosis, from a patient treated with antithyroid drugs. Recombination joined TRBV5-1 with TRBJ1-1; the D gene cannot be named for sure. The origin of this receptor is a woman between 40 and 50 years old with Graves disease. Donor details come from another sample of the same person, matched by shared clones. The base sequence is TGCGCCAGCAGCCCGGTCATGAACACTGAAGCTTTCTTT. This yields the protein CASSPVMNTEAFF. Supplemented by the reference TRBV5-1 and TRBJ1-1 proteins around the CDR3, the complete variable domain is KAGVTQTPRYLIKTRGQQVTLSCSPISGHRSVSWYQQTPGQGLQFLFEYFSETQRNKGNFPGRFSGRQFSNSRSEMNVSTLELGDSALYLCASSPVMNTEAFFGQGTRLTVV.